The text below deals with one TCR beta chain. This record comes from a study of T cell changes during pregnancy in multiple sclerosis. Generated by immunoSEQ multiplex PCR, the TCRdb table keeps only in-frame clones and is missing some. The table shows about 44,000 clones, with roughly 96% occurring only once. This CDR3 is built from 14 residues. Germline V gene sequence: CDR1 KGHSH, CDR2 LQKENI. With V trimmed by 6 bases and J by 6 bases, 9 bases remained unmatched. The material sequenced was peripheral blood, taken in the second trimester of pregnancy. The sequence was obtained from a female donor with multiple sclerosis, enrolled in a pregnancy study. The rearrangement joins TRBV18 to TRBJ2-7; 9 nucleotides align to TRBD1. As DNA, the CDR3 is TGTGCCAGCTCGCCGGGACAGGGTGAGGCCGAGCAGTACTTC. Its translation: CASSPGQGEAEQYF. The entire variable domain, with the rest obtained from reference TRBV18 and TRBJ2-7, is as follows: NAGVMQNPRHLVRRRGQEARLRCSPMKGHSHVYWYRQLPEEGLKFMVYLQKENIIDESGMPKERFSAEFPKEGPSILRIQQVVRGDSAAYFCASSPGQGEAEQYFGPGTRLTVT.